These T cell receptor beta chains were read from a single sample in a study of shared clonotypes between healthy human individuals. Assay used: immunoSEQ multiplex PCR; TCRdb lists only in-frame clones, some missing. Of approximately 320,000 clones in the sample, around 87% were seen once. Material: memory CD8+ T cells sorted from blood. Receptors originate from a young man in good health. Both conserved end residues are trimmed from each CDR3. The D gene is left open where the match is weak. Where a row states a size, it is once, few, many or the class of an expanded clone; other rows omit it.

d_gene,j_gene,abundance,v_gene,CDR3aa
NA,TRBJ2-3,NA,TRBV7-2,ASSSIGVSTDTQY
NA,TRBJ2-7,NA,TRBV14,ASSQTGVTYEQY
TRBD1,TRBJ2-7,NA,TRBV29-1,SVARDSSYEQY
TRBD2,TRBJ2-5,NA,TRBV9,ASSLGLAAQETQY
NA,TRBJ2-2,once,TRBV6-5,ASSSSLMGELF
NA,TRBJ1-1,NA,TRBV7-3,ASSPDGSHMNTEAF
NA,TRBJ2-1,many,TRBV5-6,ASSFGTSYNEQF
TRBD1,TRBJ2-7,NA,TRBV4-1,ASSQSTGGNHEQY
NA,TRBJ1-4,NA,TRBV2,ASSGTQQGPTNEKLF
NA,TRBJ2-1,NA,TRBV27,ASSLSLGGPNYNEQF
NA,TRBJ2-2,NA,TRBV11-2,ASSPGGLANTGELF
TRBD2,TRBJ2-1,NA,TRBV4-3,ASSQALAGGPYNEQF
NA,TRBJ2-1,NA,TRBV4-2,ASSQDVNEGGPGEQF
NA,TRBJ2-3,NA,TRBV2,ASSDRRTDTQY
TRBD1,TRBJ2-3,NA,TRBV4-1,ASSPWDREGWSTDTQY
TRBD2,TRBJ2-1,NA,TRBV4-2,ASSPELADNEQF
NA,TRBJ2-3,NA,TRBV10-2,ASSIAHDTQY
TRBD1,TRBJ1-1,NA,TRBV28,ASSSLLQGEGTEAF
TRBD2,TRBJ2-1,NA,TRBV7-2,ASSLAGTSGSSYNEQF
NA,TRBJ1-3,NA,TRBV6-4,ASRTVGTGNTIY
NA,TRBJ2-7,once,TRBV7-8,ASSLSTAGQY
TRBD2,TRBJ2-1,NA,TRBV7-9,ASSARLALYNEQF
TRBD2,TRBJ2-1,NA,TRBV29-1,SVEDLTPWTSGYNEQF
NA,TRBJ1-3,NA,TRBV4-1,ASSQANGGGNTIY
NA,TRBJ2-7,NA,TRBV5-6,ASSLEGSYEQY
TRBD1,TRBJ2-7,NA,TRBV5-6,ASSLMTGGIYEQY
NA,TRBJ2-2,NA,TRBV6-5,ASSPRTGTGELF
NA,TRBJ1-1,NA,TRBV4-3,ASSQVAGSEAF
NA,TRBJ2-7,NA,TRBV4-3,ASSQEDSLVSYEQY
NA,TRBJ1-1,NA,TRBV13,ASSLPGITEAF
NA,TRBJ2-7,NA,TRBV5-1,ASSPRFVNEQY
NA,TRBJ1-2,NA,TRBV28,ASSPGASVFDGYT
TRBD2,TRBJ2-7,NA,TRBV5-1,ASSFQRGVDEQY
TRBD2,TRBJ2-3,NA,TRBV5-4,ASSSSPLAGSSTDTQY
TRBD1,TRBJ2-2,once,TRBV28,ASSLTGGGFTGELF
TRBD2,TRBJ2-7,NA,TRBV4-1,ASSQPGGGGHEQY